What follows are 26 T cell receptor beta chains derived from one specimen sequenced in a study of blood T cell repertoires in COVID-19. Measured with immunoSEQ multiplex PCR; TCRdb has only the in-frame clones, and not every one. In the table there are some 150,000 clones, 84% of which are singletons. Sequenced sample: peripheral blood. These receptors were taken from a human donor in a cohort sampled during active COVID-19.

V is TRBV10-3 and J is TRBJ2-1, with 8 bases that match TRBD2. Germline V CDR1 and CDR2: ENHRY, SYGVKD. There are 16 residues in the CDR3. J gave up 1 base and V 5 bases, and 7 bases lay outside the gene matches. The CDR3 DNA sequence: TGTGCCATCAGTCCCTGGACTAGCAGGTCCTACAATGAGCAGTTCTTC. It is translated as CAISPWTSRSYNEQFF.

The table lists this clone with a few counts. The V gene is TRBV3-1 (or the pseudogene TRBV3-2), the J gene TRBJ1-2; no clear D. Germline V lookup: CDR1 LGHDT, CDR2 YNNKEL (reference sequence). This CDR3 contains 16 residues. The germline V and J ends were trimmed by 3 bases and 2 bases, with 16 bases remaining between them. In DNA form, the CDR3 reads TGTGCCAGCAGCCAGCGAGGGCCACGACTAAACTATGGCTACACCTTC. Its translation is CASSQRGPRLNYGYTF.

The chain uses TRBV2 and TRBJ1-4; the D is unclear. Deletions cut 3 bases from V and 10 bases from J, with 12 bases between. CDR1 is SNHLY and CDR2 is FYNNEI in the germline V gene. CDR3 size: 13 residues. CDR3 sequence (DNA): TGTGCCAGCAGTGACCGATCCCGAGGAAAACTGTTTTTT. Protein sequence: CASSDRSRGKLFF.

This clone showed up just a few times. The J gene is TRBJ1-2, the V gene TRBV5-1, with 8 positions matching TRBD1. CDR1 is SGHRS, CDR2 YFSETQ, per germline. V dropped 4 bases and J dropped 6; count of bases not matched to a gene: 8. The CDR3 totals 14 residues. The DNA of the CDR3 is TGCGCCAGCAGCCAAGTGGACAGGGTAAATGGCTACACCTTC. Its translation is CASSQVDRVNGYTF.

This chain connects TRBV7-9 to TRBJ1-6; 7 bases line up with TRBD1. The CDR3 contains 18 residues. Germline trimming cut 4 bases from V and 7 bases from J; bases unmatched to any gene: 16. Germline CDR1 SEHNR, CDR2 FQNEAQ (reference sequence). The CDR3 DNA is TGTGCCAGCAGCTACCGGGCGCCAGGAGCAGGGGGGAATTCACCCCTCCACTTT. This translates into CASSYRAPGAGGNSPLHF.

CDR3 in amino acids: CASSFAGERETQYF. The CDR3 region has the DNA TGCGCCAGCAGCTTCGCGGGGGAGAGGGAGACCCAGTACTTC. This chain links TRBV5-1 with TRBJ2-5; 7 bases fit TRBD2. With 2 bases clipped from V and 5 bases from J, the junction kept 6 bases outside the gene matches. This CDR3 has 14 residues. Germline loops: CDR1 SGHRS, CDR2 YFSETQ.

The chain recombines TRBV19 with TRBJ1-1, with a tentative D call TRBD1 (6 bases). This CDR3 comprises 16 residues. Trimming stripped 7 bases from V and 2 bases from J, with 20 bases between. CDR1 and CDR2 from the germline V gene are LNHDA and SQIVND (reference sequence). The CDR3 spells CASNIPAGGLNTEAFF. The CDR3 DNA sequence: TGTGCCAGTAATATCCCGGCGGGGGGCTTAAACACTGAAGCTTTCTTT.

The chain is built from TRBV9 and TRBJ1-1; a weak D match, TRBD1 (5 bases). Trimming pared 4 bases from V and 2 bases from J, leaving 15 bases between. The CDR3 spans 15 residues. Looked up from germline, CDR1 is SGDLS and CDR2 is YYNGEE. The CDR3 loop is CASSPGEGLNTEAFF. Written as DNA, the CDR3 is TGTGCCAGCAGCCCGGGGGAGGGCCTAAACACTGAAGCTTTCTTT. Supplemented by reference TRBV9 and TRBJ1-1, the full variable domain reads DSGVTQTPKHLITATGQRVTLRCSPRSGDLSVYWYQQSLDQGLQFLIQYYNGEERAKGNILERFSAQQFPDLHSELNLSSLELGDSALYFCASSPGEGLNTEAFFGQGTRLTVV.

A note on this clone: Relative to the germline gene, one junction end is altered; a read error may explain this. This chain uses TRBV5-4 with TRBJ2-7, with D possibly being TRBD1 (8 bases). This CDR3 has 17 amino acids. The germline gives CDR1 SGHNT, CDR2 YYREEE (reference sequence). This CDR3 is CASCLGGLQGVPYEQYF. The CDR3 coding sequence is TGTGCCAGCTGCTTGGGGGGGTTACAGGGGGTTCCCTACGAGCAGTACTTC.

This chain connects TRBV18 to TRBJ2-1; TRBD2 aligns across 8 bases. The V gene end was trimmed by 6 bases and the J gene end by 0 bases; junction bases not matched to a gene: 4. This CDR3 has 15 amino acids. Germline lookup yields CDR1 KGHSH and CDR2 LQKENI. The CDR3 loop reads CASSPSGSSYNEQFF. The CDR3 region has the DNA TGTGCCAGCTCCCCAAGCGGGAGCTCCTACAATGAGCAGTTCTTC.

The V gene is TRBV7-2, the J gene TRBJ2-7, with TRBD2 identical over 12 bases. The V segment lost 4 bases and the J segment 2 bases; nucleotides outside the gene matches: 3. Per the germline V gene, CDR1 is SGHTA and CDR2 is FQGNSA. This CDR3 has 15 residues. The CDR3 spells CASSSGLAGPYEQYF. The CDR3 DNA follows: TGTGCCAGCAGCTCCGGACTAGCGGGGCCCTACGAGCAGTACTTC.

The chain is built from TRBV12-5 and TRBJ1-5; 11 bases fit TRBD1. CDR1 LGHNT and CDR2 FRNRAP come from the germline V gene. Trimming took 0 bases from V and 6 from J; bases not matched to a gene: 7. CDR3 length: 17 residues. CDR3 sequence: CASGLVLGQGAGQPQHF. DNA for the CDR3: TGTGCTAGTGGTTTGGTACTAGGACAGGGGGCTGGTCAGCCCCAGCATTTT.

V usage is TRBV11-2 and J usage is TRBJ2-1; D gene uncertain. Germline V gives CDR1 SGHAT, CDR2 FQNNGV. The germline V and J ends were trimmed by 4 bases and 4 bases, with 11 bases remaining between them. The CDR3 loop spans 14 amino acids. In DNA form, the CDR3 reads TGTGCCAGCAGCTCGTTCCAGGCTTACAATGAGCAGTTCTTC. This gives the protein CASSSFQAYNEQFF.

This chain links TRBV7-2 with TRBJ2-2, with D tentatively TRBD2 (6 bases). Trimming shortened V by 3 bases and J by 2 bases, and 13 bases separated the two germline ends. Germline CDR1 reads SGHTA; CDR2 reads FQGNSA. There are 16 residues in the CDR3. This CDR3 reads CASSFRRAGNTGELFF. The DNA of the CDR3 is TGTGCCAGCAGCTTTAGACGCGCGGGAAACACCGGGGAGCTGTTTTTT.

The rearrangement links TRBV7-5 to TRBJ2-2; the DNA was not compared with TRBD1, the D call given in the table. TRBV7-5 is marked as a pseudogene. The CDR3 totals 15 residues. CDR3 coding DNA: TGTGCCAGAAGCTTAGGACAGGGGGAGGCCGGGGAGCTGTTTTTT. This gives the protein CARSLGQGEAGELFF.

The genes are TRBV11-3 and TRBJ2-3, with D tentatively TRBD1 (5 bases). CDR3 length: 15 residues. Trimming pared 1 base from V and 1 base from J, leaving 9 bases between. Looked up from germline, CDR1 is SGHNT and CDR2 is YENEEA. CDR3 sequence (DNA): TGTGCCAGCAGCTTAGGACAGCATGGCACAGATACGCAGTATTTT. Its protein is CASSLGQHGTDTQYF. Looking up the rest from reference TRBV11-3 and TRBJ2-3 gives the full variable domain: EAGVVQSPRYKIIEKKQPVAFWCNPISGHNTLYWYLQNLGQGPELLIRYENEEAVDDSQLPKDRFSAERLKGVDSTLKIQPAELGDSAVYLCASSLGQHGTDTQYFGPGTRLTVL.

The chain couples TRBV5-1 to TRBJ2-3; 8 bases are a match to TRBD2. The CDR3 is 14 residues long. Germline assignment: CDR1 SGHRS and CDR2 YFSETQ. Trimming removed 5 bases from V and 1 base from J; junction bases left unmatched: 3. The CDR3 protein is CASRGLAGTDTQYF. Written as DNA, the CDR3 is TGCGCCAGCAGAGGACTAGCAGGCACAGATACGCAGTATTTT.

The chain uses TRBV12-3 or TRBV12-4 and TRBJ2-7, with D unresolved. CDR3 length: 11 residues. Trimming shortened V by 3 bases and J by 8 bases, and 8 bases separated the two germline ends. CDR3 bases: TGTGCCAGCAGTTTTAACAGACAGCAGTACTTC. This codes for CASSFNRQQYF.

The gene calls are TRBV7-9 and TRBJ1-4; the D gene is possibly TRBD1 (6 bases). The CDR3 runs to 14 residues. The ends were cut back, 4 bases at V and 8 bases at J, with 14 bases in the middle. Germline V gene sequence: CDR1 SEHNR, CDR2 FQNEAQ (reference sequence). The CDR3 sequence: CASSSTRDTEKLFF. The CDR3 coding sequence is TGTGCCAGCAGCTCCACCCGGGACACCGAAAAACTGTTTTTT.

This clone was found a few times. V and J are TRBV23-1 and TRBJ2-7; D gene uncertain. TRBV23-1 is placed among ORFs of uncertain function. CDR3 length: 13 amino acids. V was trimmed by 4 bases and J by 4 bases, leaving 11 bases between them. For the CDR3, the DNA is TGCGCCAGCAGTCGCCCAGGTAGGTACGAGCAGTACGTC. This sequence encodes CASSRPGRYEQYV.

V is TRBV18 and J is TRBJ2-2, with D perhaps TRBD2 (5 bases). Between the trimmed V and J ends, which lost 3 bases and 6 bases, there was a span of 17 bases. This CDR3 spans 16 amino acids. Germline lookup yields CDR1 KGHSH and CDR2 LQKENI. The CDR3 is CASSPHSDAGAGELFF. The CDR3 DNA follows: TGTGCCAGCTCACCCCATAGTGACGCGGGCGCCGGGGAGCTGTTTTTT.

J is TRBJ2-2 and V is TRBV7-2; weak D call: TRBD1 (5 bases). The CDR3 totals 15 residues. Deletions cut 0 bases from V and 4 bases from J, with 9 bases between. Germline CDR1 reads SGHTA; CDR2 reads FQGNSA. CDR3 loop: CASSLARTSTGELFF. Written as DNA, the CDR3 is TGTGCCAGCAGCTTAGCGCGGACAAGCACCGGGGAGCTGTTTTTT.

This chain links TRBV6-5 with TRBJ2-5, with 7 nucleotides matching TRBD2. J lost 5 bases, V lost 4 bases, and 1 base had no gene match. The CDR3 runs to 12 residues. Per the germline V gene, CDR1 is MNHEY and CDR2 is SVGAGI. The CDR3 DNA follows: TGTGCCAGCAGTTGGGGGGGGGAGACCCAGTACTTC. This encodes CASSWGGETQYF.

CDR3 coding DNA: TGCAGCGTTGGGGCGGGGGAGAATGAGCAGTTCTTC. Its translation is CSVGAGENEQFF. The rearrangement links TRBV29-1 to TRBJ2-1, with TRBD2 matching 7 bases. CDR1 is SQVTM, CDR2 ANQGSEA, per germline. The CDR3 has 12 residues. V dropped 4 bases and J dropped 7; count of bases not matched to a gene: 4.

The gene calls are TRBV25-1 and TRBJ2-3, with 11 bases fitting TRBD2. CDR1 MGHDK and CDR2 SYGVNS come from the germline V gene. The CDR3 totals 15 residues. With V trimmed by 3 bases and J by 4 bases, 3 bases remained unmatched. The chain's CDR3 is CASSESSGRADTQYF. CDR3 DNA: TGTGCCAGCAGTGAGAGTAGCGGGAGGGCAGATACGCAGTATTTT.

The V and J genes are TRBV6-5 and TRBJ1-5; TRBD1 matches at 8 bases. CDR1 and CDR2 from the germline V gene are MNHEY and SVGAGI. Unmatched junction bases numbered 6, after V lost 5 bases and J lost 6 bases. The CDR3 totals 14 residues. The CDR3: CASSRQGTFQPQHF. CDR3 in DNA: TGTGCCAGCAGTCGACAGGGGACATTTCAGCCCCAGCATTTT.